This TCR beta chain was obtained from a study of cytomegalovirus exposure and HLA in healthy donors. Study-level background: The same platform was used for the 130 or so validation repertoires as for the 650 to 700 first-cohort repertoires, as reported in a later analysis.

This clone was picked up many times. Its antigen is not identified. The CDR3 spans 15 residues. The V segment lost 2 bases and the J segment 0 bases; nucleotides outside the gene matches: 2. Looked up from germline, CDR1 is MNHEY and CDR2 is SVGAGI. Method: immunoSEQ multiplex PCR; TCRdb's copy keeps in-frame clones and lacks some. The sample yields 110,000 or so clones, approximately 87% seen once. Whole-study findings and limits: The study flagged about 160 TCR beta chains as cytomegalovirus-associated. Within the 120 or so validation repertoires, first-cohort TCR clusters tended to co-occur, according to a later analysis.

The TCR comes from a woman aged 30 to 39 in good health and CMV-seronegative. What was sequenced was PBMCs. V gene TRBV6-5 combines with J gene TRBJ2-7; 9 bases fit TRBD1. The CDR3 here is CASSYTGGSSYEQYF. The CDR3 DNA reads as TGTGCCAGCAGTTACACAGGGGGCAGCTCCTACGAGCAGTACTTC.